The rows below give T cell receptor beta chains drawn from one sample of a study of OX40 agonist ivuxolimab in advanced cancers. The repertoire was sequenced with immunoSEQ multiplex PCR; TCRdb's copy has only in-frame clones and lacks some. The data show under 85,000 clones, with around 85% seen just once and about 0.76% held by the top ten. This specimen was CD4+ or CD8+ T cells sorted from blood, taken in a trial of the OX40 agonist ivuxolimab. Every receptor here comes from an adult with an advanced solid tumor such as melanoma, head and neck, liver or kidney cancer. Both conserved end residues are part of each CDR3. Each record gives: CDR3 protein, CDR3 DNA, clone size, J gene, CDR3 length, V gene, D gene. The D gene is left open where the match is weak. Clone size is shown for a subset of rows, as once, few, many or a class of expanded clone.

CDR3aa: CASSRKTGGTEAFF; CDR3nt: TGTGCCAGCAGTCGAAAGACAGGGGGCACTGAAGCTTTCTTT; abundance: once; j_gene: TRBJ1-1; len: 14; v_gene: TRBV6-5; d_gene: TRBD1
CDR3aa: CAGKEAYSGNTIYF; CDR3nt: TGTGCCGGGAAGGAGGCCTACTCTGGAAACACCATATATTTT; abundance: NA; j_gene: TRBJ1-3; len: 14; v_gene: TRBV30; d_gene: NA
CDR3aa: CASSLGQNTHTEAFF; CDR3nt: TGTGCCAGCAGCTTAGGCCAGAATACGCACACTGAAGCTTTCTTT; abundance: NA; j_gene: TRBJ1-1; len: 15; v_gene: TRBV11-3; d_gene: NA
CDR3aa: CASSSLRRPQETQYF; CDR3nt: TGTGCCAGCAGTTCCCTCAGGAGACCCCAAGAGACCCAGTACTTC; abundance: once; j_gene: TRBJ2-5; len: 15; v_gene: TRBV28; d_gene: NA
CDR3aa: CASSRGLAGMNTGELFF; CDR3nt: TGTGCCAGCAGTAGAGGACTAGCGGGAATGAACACCGGGGAGCTGTTTTTT; abundance: NA; j_gene: TRBJ2-2; len: 17; v_gene: TRBV27; d_gene: TRBD2
CDR3aa: CASSFSLPDNNNEQFF; CDR3nt: TGTGCCAGCAGCTTTTCTCTCCCCGACAATAACAATGAGCAGTTCTTC; abundance: NA; j_gene: TRBJ2-1; len: 16; v_gene: TRBV9; d_gene: NA
CDR3aa: CASSASAGEAQYF; CDR3nt: TGTGCCAGCTCAGCGAGCGCGGGAGAGGCGCAGTACTTC; abundance: NA; j_gene: TRBJ2-7; len: 13; v_gene: TRBV18; d_gene: TRBD2
CDR3aa: CASTLGGRPYEQYF; CDR3nt: TGCGCCAGCACCTTGGGGGGCCGCCCTTACGAGCAGTACTTC; abundance: NA; j_gene: TRBJ2-7; len: 14; v_gene: TRBV5-1; d_gene: NA
CDR3aa: CASSREGAREQYF; CDR3nt: TGTGCCAGTTCCCGGGAGGGGGCGAGGGAGCAGTACTTC; abundance: NA; j_gene: TRBJ2-7; len: 13; v_gene: TRBV2; d_gene: NA
CDR3aa: CASTSRPRVRRNTGELFF; CDR3nt: TGTGCCAGCACCTCCCGACCTCGGGTACGGCGAAACACCGGGGAGCTGTTTTTT; abundance: NA; j_gene: TRBJ2-2; len: 18; v_gene: TRBV7-9; d_gene: NA
CDR3aa: CASSSGLAPETQYF; CDR3nt: TGTGCCAGCAGCTCCGGACTAGCCCCGGAGACCCAGTACTTC; abundance: NA; j_gene: TRBJ2-5; len: 14; v_gene: TRBV7-2; d_gene: TRBD2
CDR3aa: CASRQQGGSGTEAFF; CDR3nt: TGTGCCAGCAGACAGCAGGGGGGGTCGGGCACTGAAGCTTTCTTT; abundance: once; j_gene: TRBJ1-1; len: 15; v_gene: TRBV6-5; d_gene: TRBD1
CDR3aa: CASSLLRSSGETQYF; CDR3nt: TGTGCCAGCAGTTTACTGAGGTCAAGCGGAGAGACCCAGTACTTC; abundance: NA; j_gene: TRBJ2-5; len: 15; v_gene: TRBV6-6; d_gene: NA
CDR3aa: CASSLVQASGSPSRETQYF; CDR3nt: TGTGCTAGCAGCTTAGTTCAGGCTAGCGGGAGCCCCAGTCGAGAGACCCAGTACTTC; abundance: few; j_gene: TRBJ2-5; len: 19; v_gene: TRBV7-7; d_gene: TRBD2
CDR3aa: CASSSETAGLQAQYF; CDR3nt: TGTGCCAGCAGCTCGGAGACAGCTGGCCTTCAGGCCCAGTACTTC; abundance: NA; j_gene: TRBJ2-5; len: 15; v_gene: TRBV7-6; d_gene: NA
CDR3aa: CASSSSNYEQYF; CDR3nt: TGTGCCAGCAGTTCTTCAAACTACGAGCAGTACTTC; abundance: NA; j_gene: TRBJ2-7; len: 12; v_gene: TRBV28; d_gene: NA
CDR3aa: CASSQDREGTYTEAFF; CDR3nt: TGCGCCAGCAGCCAAGACAGGGAGGGGACCTACACTGAAGCTTTCTTT; abundance: NA; j_gene: TRBJ1-1; len: 16; v_gene: TRBV4-3; d_gene: NA
CDR3aa: CASSPPSTADTQYF; CDR3nt: TGTGCCAGCTCACCACCTTCAACGGCAGATACGCAGTATTTT; abundance: NA; j_gene: TRBJ2-3; len: 14; v_gene: TRBV18; d_gene: NA
CDR3aa: CASSEQGRNEQYF; CDR3nt: TGCGCCAGCAGTGAGCAGGGAAGGAACGAGCAGTACTTC; abundance: NA; j_gene: TRBJ2-7; len: 13; v_gene: TRBV10-2; d_gene: NA
CDR3aa: CASSMASHTEAFF; CDR3nt: TGTGCCAGTAGTATGGCCAGCCACACTGAAGCTTTCTTT; abundance: NA; j_gene: TRBJ1-1; len: 13; v_gene: TRBV19; d_gene: NA
CDR3aa: CAWSRSGMSSGNTIYF; CDR3nt: TGTGCCTGGTCACGCTCGGGCATGAGCTCTGGAAACACCATATATTTT; abundance: NA; j_gene: TRBJ1-3; len: 16; v_gene: TRBV30; d_gene: NA
CDR3aa: CASSFGTPGPGELFF; CDR3nt: TGTGCCAGCAGCTTCGGGACTCCTGGCCCTGGGGAGCTGTTTTTT; abundance: once; j_gene: TRBJ2-2; len: 15; v_gene: TRBV11-2; d_gene: NA
CDR3aa: CSVGGQEDGYTF; CDR3nt: TGCAGCGTTGGGGGGCAGGAGGATGGCTACACCTTC; abundance: NA; j_gene: TRBJ1-2; len: 12; v_gene: TRBV29-1; d_gene: NA
CDR3aa: CASRLTRNTEAFF; CDR3nt: TGTGCCAGTAGGCTAACAAGGAACACTGAAGCTTTCTTT; abundance: NA; j_gene: TRBJ1-1; len: 13; v_gene: TRBV19; d_gene: NA
CDR3aa: CASSIGWGSNTGELFF; CDR3nt: TGTGCCAGTAGTATTGGTTGGGGGTCGAACACCGGGGAGCTGTTTTTT; abundance: NA; j_gene: TRBJ2-2; len: 16; v_gene: TRBV19; d_gene: NA
CDR3aa: CASSESSRVFNYGYTF; CDR3nt: TGCGCCAGCAGTGAGTCCAGCAGGGTATTTAACTATGGCTACACCTTC; abundance: NA; j_gene: TRBJ1-2; len: 16; v_gene: TRBV10-1; d_gene: NA
CDR3aa: CASSSETGPLYQETQYF; CDR3nt: TGTGCCAGCAGCTCAGAGACAGGACCATTGTACCAAGAGACCCAGTACTTC; abundance: NA; j_gene: TRBJ2-5; len: 17; v_gene: TRBV11-3; d_gene: NA
CDR3aa: CASSKGWETQYF; CDR3nt: TGTGCCAGCAGCAAAGGGTGGGAGACCCAGTACTTC; abundance: NA; j_gene: TRBJ2-5; len: 12; v_gene: TRBV7-9; d_gene: NA
CDR3aa: CASSARGARLDTQYF; CDR3nt: TGTGCCAGCAGCGCCCGGGGAGCCAGGTTAGATACGCAGTATTTT; abundance: NA; j_gene: TRBJ2-3; len: 15; v_gene: TRBV7-2; d_gene: NA
CDR3aa: CASSLVGGRTYEQYF; CDR3nt: TGTGCCAGCAGCCTGGTAGGCGGGAGAACCTACGAGCAGTACTTC; abundance: once; j_gene: TRBJ2-7; len: 15; v_gene: TRBV11-2; d_gene: TRBD2
CDR3aa: CASIPVFDTEAFF; CDR3nt: TGTGCCAGCATCCCAGTTTTCGACACTGAAGCTTTCTTT; abundance: NA; j_gene: TRBJ1-1; len: 13; v_gene: TRBV2; d_gene: NA
CDR3aa: CASRLTGLLNEKLFF; CDR3nt: TGTGCCAGCAGGCTAACAGGGCTTCTTAATGAAAAACTGTTTTTT; abundance: once; j_gene: TRBJ1-4; len: 15; v_gene: TRBV2; d_gene: NA
CDR3aa: CASSLGLAGNIQYF; CDR3nt: TGTGCCAGTAGTCTTGGACTAGCGGGAAACATTCAGTACTTC; abundance: NA; j_gene: TRBJ2-4; len: 14; v_gene: TRBV19; d_gene: TRBD2
CDR3aa: CASSLRQGNYGYTF; CDR3nt: TGTGCCAGCAGTTTACGACAGGGGAACTATGGCTACACCTTC; abundance: NA; j_gene: TRBJ1-2; len: 14; v_gene: TRBV28; d_gene: TRBD1
CDR3aa: CAWSDKVPPPYEQYF; CDR3nt: TGTGCCTGGAGTGATAAGGTCCCCCCACCCTACGAGCAGTACTTC; abundance: once; j_gene: TRBJ2-7; len: 15; v_gene: TRBV30; d_gene: NA
CDR3aa: CASSPRLIGGRQPQHF; CDR3nt: TGTGCCAGCAGCCCCCGTCTCATAGGGGGCCGTCAGCCCCAGCATTTT; abundance: NA; j_gene: TRBJ1-5; len: 16; v_gene: TRBV7-2; d_gene: TRBD1
CDR3aa: CASSRVADRTETQYF; CDR3nt: TGTGCCAGCAGCCGGGTTGCGGACCGCACGGAGACCCAGTACTTC; abundance: NA; j_gene: TRBJ2-5; len: 15; v_gene: TRBV7-9; d_gene: NA
CDR3aa: CASSPGGYGYTF; CDR3nt: TGTGCCAGCAGCCCGGGTGGCTATGGCTACACCTTC; abundance: NA; j_gene: TRBJ1-2; len: 12; v_gene: TRBV5-6; d_gene: NA
CDR3aa: CASSPSGRGRNTQYF; CDR3nt: TGCGCCAGCAGCCCCTCCGGCAGGGGAAGAAATACGCAGTATTTT; abundance: NA; j_gene: TRBJ2-3; len: 15; v_gene: TRBV5-1; d_gene: NA
CDR3aa: CASSKPPGGRASNEQFF; CDR3nt: TGTGCCAGTAGTAAACCCCCTGGCGGGAGGGCGAGTAATGAGCAGTTCTTC; abundance: NA; j_gene: TRBJ2-1; len: 17; v_gene: TRBV19; d_gene: TRBD2
CDR3aa: CASSGRDMYQPQHF; CDR3nt: TGTGCCAGCAGCGGCCGGGACATGTATCAGCCCCAGCATTTT; abundance: NA; j_gene: TRBJ1-5; len: 14; v_gene: TRBV7-9; d_gene: NA
CDR3aa: CASSFGYTDTQYF; CDR3nt: TGTGCTAGCAGCTTTGGCTACACAGATACGCAGTATTTT; abundance: NA; j_gene: TRBJ2-3; len: 13; v_gene: TRBV7-7; d_gene: NA
CDR3aa: CASSYIPARVDEQYF; CDR3nt: TGTGCCAGCAGTTATATCCCGGCCAGGGTGGACGAGCAGTACTTC; abundance: NA; j_gene: TRBJ2-7; len: 15; v_gene: TRBV6-5; d_gene: NA
CDR3aa: CASSPPSASGGGEKLFF; CDR3nt: TGTGCCAGCTCACCACCCTCCGCGAGTGGCGGGGGGGAAAAACTGTTTTTT; abundance: NA; j_gene: TRBJ1-4; len: 17; v_gene: TRBV18; d_gene: NA
CDR3aa: CASSIGGTRNEKLFF; CDR3nt: TGTGCCAGTAGTATAGGAGGCACTCGTAATGAAAAACTGTTTTTT; abundance: once; j_gene: TRBJ1-4; len: 15; v_gene: TRBV19; d_gene: NA
CDR3aa: CASTVGASGYNEQFF; CDR3nt: TGTGCCAGCACCGTGGGGGCTAGCGGATACAATGAGCAGTTCTTC; abundance: NA; j_gene: TRBJ2-1; len: 15; v_gene: TRBV11-2; d_gene: NA
CDR3aa: CASSSTYEQYF; CDR3nt: TGTGCCAGCAGCTCTACCTACGAGCAGTACTTC; abundance: NA; j_gene: TRBJ2-7; len: 11; v_gene: TRBV7-9; d_gene: NA
CDR3aa: CASSLTGGASEQYF; CDR3nt: TGTGCCAGCAGCTTAACAGGGGGCGCATCCGAGCAGTACTTC; abundance: NA; j_gene: TRBJ2-7; len: 14; v_gene: TRBV7-2; d_gene: TRBD1
CDR3aa: CASSTTDSYEQYF; CDR3nt: TGTGCCAGCAGCACGACGGACAGCTACGAGCAGTACTTC; abundance: NA; j_gene: TRBJ2-7; len: 13; v_gene: TRBV11-2; d_gene: NA
CDR3aa: CASKFSGGAGGTDTQYF; CDR3nt: TGCGCCAGCAAATTCTCGGGTGGGGCAGGGGGCACAGATACGCAGTATTTT; abundance: NA; j_gene: TRBJ2-3; len: 17; v_gene: TRBV5-1; d_gene: NA
CDR3aa: CASSPDFYEQYF; CDR3nt: TGTGCCAGCAGCCCCGACTTCTACGAGCAGTACTTC; abundance: NA; j_gene: TRBJ2-7; len: 12; v_gene: TRBV2; d_gene: NA
CDR3aa: CASTEYQNTEAFF; CDR3nt: TGTGCCAGTACCGAGTACCAGAACACTGAAGCTTTCTTT; abundance: few; j_gene: TRBJ1-1; len: 13; v_gene: TRBV19; d_gene: NA
CDR3aa: CASSRDQGREKLFF; CDR3nt: TGCGCCAGCAGCCGGGACCAGGGGAGGGAAAAACTGTTTTTT; abundance: few; j_gene: TRBJ1-4; len: 14; v_gene: TRBV5-1; d_gene: NA
CDR3aa: CASSSSGREYNEQFF; CDR3nt: TGTGCCAGCAGCTCAAGCGGGAGGGAATACAATGAGCAGTTCTTC; abundance: NA; j_gene: TRBJ2-1; len: 15; v_gene: TRBV5-5; d_gene: TRBD2